The clone carrying this T cell receptor beta chain has more than one count but fewer than ten. The data stem from a study of blood T cell repertoires in COVID-19. Overall study context: COVID-19 samples from acute and convalescent phases originated in the United States, Italy and Spain. Sources were T cells, B-cell-depleted T cells, or PBMCs; the material itself was cDNA or gDNA.

Original processing methods: Amplifying reference gene primers gave estimates of nucleated cell counts. The repertoire was sequenced with immunoSEQ multiplex PCR; TCRdb's copy has only in-frame clones and lacks some. V and J calls and clone size follow that table, whereas D and trimming were derived from the DNA. The sample shows roughly 220,000 clones, 86% of them seen only once. Participant reports of clinical history set cohort assignment. CDR3 length: 15 residues. The V gene's germline CDR1 is SGHNT and CDR2 YYREEE (reference sequence). The V gene lost 5 bases and the J gene lost 3 bases, with 17 bases spanning the gap.

This sequence was found in a woman aged 40 to 49 with acute COVID-19. The chain combines TRBV5-4 with TRBJ1-1; D is perhaps TRBD1 (6 bases). Sequencing was done on a sample of PBMCs or T cells enriched from blood (not recorded which). For the CDR3, the DNA is TGTGCCAGCAGGCGTTACAGGGAGAGCGACACTGAAGCTTTCTTT. The encoded protein is CASRRYRESDTEAFF.